This passage covers 32 T cell receptor beta chains from one sample sequenced in a study of T cells in Graves' hyperthyroidism and ophthalmopathy (dated by TCRdb to the late 2010s). Library generation was performed with multiplex PCR. TCRdb lists the instrument as Illumina HiSeq 2000. The TCR beta CDR3 regions were amplified from the RNA transcripts. For the first round of RT-PCR on the TCR CDR3, the HTBI primer set was used together with the Qiagen OneStep RT-PCR kit. Starting from the raw public reads, TCRdb applied fastp trimming at Q25, assembled clones with MiXCR and retained in-frame beta chains. Each entry is one CDR3 protein sequence, shown with its most common DNA and genes. This sample holds more than 450,000 distinct CDR3 sequences; about 20% were observed only once. Of the sample, around 50% falls within the top ten clones. Sequenced: blood. The source is a man between 40 and 49 years old with Graves' ophthalmopathy.

This clonotype was seen many times. The genes are TRBV7-2 and TRBJ1-2; 8 bases are shared with TRBD1. With V trimmed by 3 bases and J by 3 bases, 3 bases remained unmatched. The CDR3 extends over 14 amino acids. Per germline, CDR1 SGHTA and CDR2 FQGNSA. The CDR3 is CASSFYRGDYGYTF. DNA of the CDR3: TGTGCCAGCAGCTTTTACAGGGGGGACTATGGCTACACCTTC.

This clonotype came up a few times. The rearrangement joins TRBV19 to TRBJ1-1; tentatively, D is TRBD1 (5 bases). There are 14 residues in the CDR3. The V end was cut by 2 bases, the J end by 5 bases, with 12 bases between. The germline CDR1 and CDR2 sequences are LNHDA and SQIVND (reference sequence). The CDR3: CASSITIEGTEAFF. CDR3 coding DNA: TGTGCCAGTAGTATAACTATTGAGGGGACTGAAGCTTTCTTT.

This clonotype was recorded a few times. The gene calls are TRBV7-3 and TRBJ2-2; possibly TRBD2 for D (5 bases). Looked up from germline, CDR1 is SGHTA and CDR2 is FQGTGA. V shed 3 bases and J shed 8 bases, with 16 bases lying between them. This CDR3 contains 15 residues. The CDR3 reads CASSFGPSRQGELFF. In DNA, the CDR3 is TGTGCCAGCAGCTTTGGTCCTAGCCGTCAAGGGGAGCTGTTTTTT.

This clonotype came up a few times. The CDR3 DNA is TGTGCCAGTTCCCCAGCGTGGGGCACAGATACGCAGTATTTT. Protein sequence: CASSPAWGTDTQYF. This chain links TRBV19 with TRBJ2-3; D is undetermined. The CDR3 covers 14 residues. The germline gives CDR1 LNHDA, CDR2 SQIVND (reference sequence). Trimming took off 8 bases at V and 1 base at J, with 13 bases between the two ends. The variable domain in full, completed from reference TRBV19 and TRBJ2-3, reads DGGITQSPKYLFRKEGQNVTLSCEQNLNHDAMYWYRQDPGQGLRLIYYSQIVNDFQKGDIAEGYSVSREKKESFPLTVTSAQKNPTAFYLCASSPAWGTDTQYFGPGTRLTVL.

This clonotype was found a few times. The chain joins TRBV20-1 to TRBJ2-1, with D unclear. This CDR3 comprises 13 residues. V shed 6 bases and J shed 6 bases, with 15 bases lying between them. The germline V gene has CDR1 DFQATT and CDR2 SNEGSKA (reference sequence). In DNA, the CDR3 is TGCAGTGCCCAAGACTGGAAGGGCAATGAGCAGTTCTTC. Its protein is CSAQDWKGNEQFF.

At least ten counts were recorded for this clonotype. The V gene is TRBV12-3 or TRBV12-4, the J gene TRBJ2-1; TRBD2 aligns across 15 bases. After removal of 2 bases from V and 7 bases from J, the junction contained 3 bases not matched to a gene. The CDR3 has 16 amino acids. CDR3 sequence reads: CASSLFGTSGGNEQFF. In DNA form, the CDR3 reads TGTGCCAGCAGTTTATTCGGGACTAGCGGGGGGAATGAGCAGTTCTTC.

This clonotype has at least ten counts. The chain combines TRBV3-1 with TRBJ2-3; tentative D call: TRBD2 (6 bases). Trimming pared 6 bases from V and 2 bases from J, leaving 15 bases between. The CDR3 loop spans 15 amino acids. Germline CDR1 and CDR2: LGHDT and YNNKEL (reference sequence). For the CDR3, the DNA is TGTGCCAGCAGTCGCACCGGGGGTGCCACAGATACGCAGTATTTT. Its translation: CASSRTGGATDTQYF.

This clonotype has a handful of counts. The V call is TRBV18, the J call TRBJ2-3; D might be TRBD2 (6 bases). V shed 3 bases and J shed 9 bases, with 10 bases lying between them. Germline assignment: CDR1 KGHSH and CDR2 LQKENI. The CDR3 is 12 amino acids. CDR3 sequence (DNA): TGTGCCAGCTCACCGGGGACTGGGACGCAGTATTTT. It encodes CASSPGTGTQYF. The full variable domain, with the rest looked up from reference TRBV18 and TRBJ2-3, is NAGVMQNPRHLVRRRGQEARLRCSPMKGHSHVYWYRQLPEEGLKFMVYLQKENIIDESGMPKERFSAEFPKEGPSILRIQQVVRGDSAAYFCASSPGTGTQYFGPGTRLTVL.

This clonotype was counted between two and nine times. The J gene is TRBJ2-7, the V gene TRBV11-2, with D uncertain. Germline assignment: CDR1 SGHAT and CDR2 FQNNGV. The CDR3 runs 13 residues. The V gene lost 3 bases and the J gene lost 4 bases, with 10 bases spanning the gap. In DNA form, the CDR3 reads TGTGCCAGCAGCTTTACGACCAATTACGAGCAGTACTTC. Its protein product is CASSFTTNYEQYF.

This chain joins TRBV29-1 and TRBJ2-7; 9 bases agree with TRBD1. Germline V CDR1 and CDR2: SQVTM, ANQGSEA. The V segment lost 8 bases and the J segment 0 bases; nucleotides outside the gene matches: 5. The CDR3 consists of 13 residues. The DNA for the CDR3 is TGCAGCTGCAAGACAGGGGGCTCCTACGAGCAGTACTTC. Amino acid sequence: CSCKTGGSYEQYF.

This clonotype has only a few counts. This chain's CDR3 is CASSQDFAGMYEQYF. The CDR3 nucleotides read TGCGCCAGCAGCCAAGATTTCGCAGGGATGTACGAGCAGTACTTC. The rearrangement joins TRBV4-3 to TRBJ2-7; possible D gene TRBD1, 5 bases. Trimming removed 0 bases from V and 4 bases from J, with 13 bases in between. The germline gives CDR1 LGHNA, CDR2 YSLEER. The CDR3 is 15 amino acids.

The rearrangement uses TRBV5-5 and TRBJ2-5; weak D call: TRBD2 (5 bases). The ends were cut back, 1 base at V and 4 bases at J, with 11 bases in the middle. Germline V gene lookup returns CDR1 SGHKS and CDR2 YYEKEE (reference sequence). The CDR3 loop spans 14 amino acids. CDR3 amino acids: CASSLFAGGETQYF. CDR3 in DNA: TGTGCCAGCAGCTTGTTTGCGGGTGGAGAGACCCAGTACTTC.

This clonotype was seen ten or more times. V is TRBV5-8 and J is TRBJ2-1; 7 bases line up with TRBD2. V was clipped by 4 bases and J by 10 bases; unmatched bases: 8. The CDR3 totals 13 residues. Germline lookup yields CDR1 SGHTS and CDR2 YDEGEE. The CDR3 region is CASSPRVSGEQFF. DNA for the CDR3: TGTGCCAGCAGCCCCAGAGTTAGCGGGGAGCAGTTCTTC.

Ten or more counts support this clonotype. This chain joins TRBV28 and TRBJ2-7; 10 nucleotides agree with TRBD2. The CDR3 runs to 20 residues. Unmatched junction bases numbered 21, after V lost 5 bases and J lost 2 bases. Germline V CDR1 and CDR2: MDHEN, SYDVKM. The CDR3 sequence is CASSNEGKSGTSVPPYEQYF. CDR3 sequence (DNA): TGTGCCAGCAGTAACGAAGGCAAAAGCGGGACTAGCGTTCCTCCCTACGAGCAGTACTTC.

V is TRBV11-2 and J is TRBJ1-2; D not certain. Germline-derived CDR1 and CDR2 are SGHAT and FQNNGV. V was cut by 5 bases and J by 5 bases, with 9 bases left in between. CDR3 length: 12 amino acids. The chain's CDR3 is CASSGGQYGYTF. The CDR3 region has the DNA TGTGCCAGCAGCGGAGGGCAATATGGCTACACCTTC.

The J gene is TRBJ1-2, the V gene TRBV9; a possible D gene is TRBD1 (6 bases). V lost 0 bases and J 3 bases, leaving 12 bases between the germline ends. CDR1 and CDR2 (germline): SGDLS, YYNGEE. The CDR3 length is 15 residues. The chain's CDR3 is CASSVGTVGDYGYTF. The CDR3 DNA reads TGTGCCAGCAGCGTAGGGACAGTAGGAGACTATGGCTACACCTTC.

This chain links TRBV7-9 with TRBJ2-7, with 7 bases that match TRBD2. The trim removed 3 bases at V and 3 bases at J, leaving 8 bases unmatched. Germline CDR1 is SEHNR and CDR2 is FQNEAQ (reference sequence). This CDR3 contains 15 residues. The CDR3 region has the DNA TGTGCCAGCAGCTTGGCCGGGACTACGAACTACGAGCAGTACTTC. Amino acid sequence: CASSLAGTTNYEQYF.

This clonotype showed up many times. The rearrangement joins TRBV20-1 to TRBJ2-7, with 12 bases matching TRBD2. This CDR3 is 15 amino acids long. Looked up from germline, CDR1 is DFQATT and CDR2 is SNEGSKA (reference sequence). J lost 0 bases, V lost 3 bases, and 3 bases had no gene match. CDR3 amino acids: CSASATSGSSYEQYF. The DNA for the CDR3 is TGCAGTGCTAGTGCGACTAGCGGGAGCTCCTACGAGCAGTACTTC.

DNA of the CDR3: TGTGCCAGCAGCTTGTCTGGGGCGAGCGCCCAGTACTTC. This encodes CASSLSGASAQYF. J is TRBJ2-5 and V is TRBV5-6; possibly TRBD1 for D (5 bases). V lost 1 base, J lost 9 bases, and 13 bases lay in between. CDR1 is SGHDT and CDR2 is YYEEEE in the germline V gene. This CDR3 region has 13 residues.

The sample holds many counts of this clonotype. This rearrangement joins TRBV7-2 to TRBJ1-1, with D uncertain. The CDR3 extends over 12 amino acids. CDR1 is SGHTA, CDR2 FQGNSA, per germline. The germline V and J ends were trimmed by 3 bases and 4 bases, with 6 bases remaining between them. The CDR3 bases are TGTGCCAGCAGCTTTTTCCGCACTGAAGCTTTCTTT. Translated, it gives CASSFFRTEAFF.

This clonotype occurred many times. The chain carries TRBV10-3 and TRBJ1-2, with TRBD1 as a possible D gene (6 bases). This CDR3 region has 15 residues. V lost 0 bases and J lost 8, with 16 bases in between. Per the germline V gene, CDR1 is ENHRY and CDR2 is SYGVKD. The CDR3 protein is CAISESRVGAEGYTF. The DNA for the CDR3 is TGTGCCATCAGTGAGTCGAGGGTGGGGGCAGAAGGCTACACCTTC.

This clonotype was seen only a few times. The gene calls are TRBV5-1 and TRBJ1-3; D ambiguous. The germline V gene has CDR1 SGHRS and CDR2 YFSETQ. V lost 0 bases to trimming and J lost 0 bases, with 10 bases between them. CDR3 length: 16 amino acids. The CDR3 bases are TGCGCCAGCAGCTTGGCCGGCAGCGACTCTGGAAACACCATATATTTT. Protein: CASSLAGSDSGNTIYF. Complete variable domain (other parts from reference TRBV5-1 and TRBJ1-3): KAGVTQTPRYLIKTRGQQVTLSCSPISGHRSVSWYQQTPGQGLQFLFEYFSETQRNKGNFPGRFSGRQFSNSRSEMNVSTLELGDSALYLCASSLAGSDSGNTIYFGEGSWLTVV.

This clonotype was detected only a few times. The chain carries TRBV11-2 and TRBJ2-1; 11 nucleotides match TRBD2. V was pared by 8 bases and J by 5 bases, with 17 bases of the junction left unmatched. Per the germline V gene, CDR1 is SGHAT and CDR2 is FQNNGV. This CDR3 is built from 18 residues. CDR3 bases: TGTGCCAGCGGATACCCCCCTACCGGGACTAGCGGCCACAATGAGCAGTTCTTC. Residues: CASGYPPTGTSGHNEQFF.

The chain has TRBV29-1 and TRBJ2-2, with 7 nucleotides matching TRBD1. Losses at the gene ends were 7 bases for V and 4 bases for J; bases not matched to a gene: 9. The CDR3 covers 14 residues. Germline assignment: CDR1 SQVTM and CDR2 ANQGSEA. The CDR3 loop is CSAGTGVSTGELFF. The DNA for the CDR3 is TGCAGCGCCGGCACAGGGGTGAGCACCGGGGAGCTGTTTTTT.

At least ten counts were recorded for this clonotype. This chain links TRBV20-1 with TRBJ2-1, with 9 positions matching TRBD2. Germline lookup yields CDR1 DFQATT and CDR2 SNEGSKA (reference sequence). The CDR3 runs to 14 residues. Losses at the gene ends were 5 bases for V and 6 bases for J; bases not matched to a gene: 8. The CDR3 nucleotides are TGCAGTGCTCGCGGGCTAGCGGGGCTCAATGAGCAGTTCTTC. Its protein product is CSARGLAGLNEQFF.

There are many counts of this clonotype. A read error may account for a junction end that differs from germline. V is TRBV18 and J is TRBJ2-7, with D tentatively TRBD2 (6 bases). Germline V lookup: CDR1 KGHSH, CDR2 LQKENI. This CDR3 has 13 residues. The CDR3 is CASSPGLTYEQYF. For the CDR3, the DNA is TGCGCCAGCAGCCCGGGACTTACCTACGAGCAGTACTTC.

This clonotype was observed many times. The chain is built from TRBV12-3 or TRBV12-4 and TRBJ2-1; a possible D gene is TRBD1 (5 bases). V shed 6 bases and J shed 3 bases, with 9 bases lying between them. This CDR3 has 13 residues. The CDR3: CASSQTGYNEQFF. Here the CDR3 DNA reads TGTGCCAGCAGCCAAACAGGCTACAATGAGCAGTTCTTC.

This clonotype was seen ten or more times. The chain recombines TRBV12-3 or TRBV12-4 with TRBJ2-1; 8 nucleotides align to TRBD2. This CDR3 is 14 amino acids long. Trimming removed 7 bases from V and 6 bases from J; junction bases left unmatched: 8. The CDR3 loop reads CASTRTSSTNEQFF. CDR3 DNA sequence: TGTGCCAGCACCCGGACTAGCAGCACCAATGAGCAGTTCTTC.

This clonotype was seen many times. The gene calls are TRBV28 and TRBJ1-1; D is uncertain. Trimming pared 3 bases from V and 8 bases from J, leaving 4 bases between. Germline CDR1 reads MDHEN; CDR2 reads SYDVKM. The CDR3 runs to 10 residues. CDR3 loop: CASSLGEAFF. The CDR3 coding sequence is TGTGCCAGCAGTTTGGGGGAAGCTTTCTTT. Complete variable domain (other parts from reference TRBV28 and TRBJ1-1): DVKVTQSSRYLVKRTGEKVFLECVQDMDHENMFWYRQDPGLGLRLIYFSYDVKMKEKGDIPEGYSVSREKKERFSLILESASTNQTSMYLCASSLGEAFFGQGTRLTVV.

The chain combines TRBV29-1 with TRBJ1-1; D gene unclear. Trimming pared 4 bases from V and 2 bases from J, leaving 5 bases between. Looked up from germline, CDR1 is SQVTM and CDR2 is ANQGSEA. CDR3 size: 11 residues. CDR3 sequence reads: CSVAFNTEAFF. The CDR3 bases are TGCAGCGTTGCCTTTAACACTGAAGCTTTCTTT.

This clonotype showed up just a few times. This CDR3 is CASSQGLAGIQETQYF. The CDR3 bases are TGTGCCAGCAGCCAGGGACTAGCGGGGATCCAAGAGACCCAGTACTTC. The chain joins TRBV7-2 to TRBJ2-5, with 13 bases identical to TRBD2. CDR3 length: 16 amino acids. V lost 5 bases and J lost 1; bases outside the gene matches: 4. Germline V gene lookup returns CDR1 SGHTA and CDR2 FQGNSA.

The CDR3 DNA reads TGTGCCACCAGCAGGGCGGACGGAGGAAACACCATATATTTT. This encodes CATSRADGGNTIYF. The J gene is TRBJ1-3, the V gene TRBV15; D remains unclear. CDR3 length: 14 amino acids. Between the trimmed V and J ends, which lost 3 bases and 4 bases, there was a span of 10 bases. Germline assignment: CDR1 LNHNV and CDR2 YYDKDF (reference sequence).